This T cell receptor (beta chain) was recorded in a study of tumor-infiltrating lymphocytes in primary liver carcinoma. Across the study: Those enrolled were patients of both sexes, who were aged 30 to 69 years. Study conclusions and caveats: About 7-25% of top clones, no more, were shared by all five regions. The study found tumor-adjacent and tumor-blood pairs overlapped less than tumor region pairs. Top-250-clone fractions were significantly higher in tumors than in blood (p = 0.039).

CDR3 length: 13 amino acids. Looked up from germline, CDR1 is SGHAT and CDR2 is FQNNGV. Concerning this clonotype itself: Antigen: not known. Its ends do not fully match the called genes, so a read error is possible.

A constant-region primer served to make TCR beta cDNA from approximately 490 ng total RNA. Sequencing libraries for TCR beta derived from three nested multiplex PCR rounds that used slightly modified ARM-PCR. Rounds one and two of PCR, each of 10 to 11 cycles, were primed with TRBV1-TRBV30 forward primers and a C-beta reverse primer. One entry per CDR3 protein results from TCRdb running MiXCR on the multiplex PCR reads. The data show about 30,000 distinct CDR3 sequences, 71% seen once. Extraction of RNA together with DNA used about 17-30 mg of unsorted bulk tissue. The sequenced sample was liver tumor tissue from sampling region 3. As for subset: tumor region T3, left-lateral pole. This sequence was found in a woman aged 25 to 39 with primary liver carcinoma and hepatitis B virus infection. The chain joins TRBV11-2 to TRBJ1-6; no clear D. CDR3 amino acids: CASTLEPGSHLHF. CDR3 nucleotide sequence: TGTGCCAGCACCTTAGAGCCGGGTTCACACCTCCACTTT.